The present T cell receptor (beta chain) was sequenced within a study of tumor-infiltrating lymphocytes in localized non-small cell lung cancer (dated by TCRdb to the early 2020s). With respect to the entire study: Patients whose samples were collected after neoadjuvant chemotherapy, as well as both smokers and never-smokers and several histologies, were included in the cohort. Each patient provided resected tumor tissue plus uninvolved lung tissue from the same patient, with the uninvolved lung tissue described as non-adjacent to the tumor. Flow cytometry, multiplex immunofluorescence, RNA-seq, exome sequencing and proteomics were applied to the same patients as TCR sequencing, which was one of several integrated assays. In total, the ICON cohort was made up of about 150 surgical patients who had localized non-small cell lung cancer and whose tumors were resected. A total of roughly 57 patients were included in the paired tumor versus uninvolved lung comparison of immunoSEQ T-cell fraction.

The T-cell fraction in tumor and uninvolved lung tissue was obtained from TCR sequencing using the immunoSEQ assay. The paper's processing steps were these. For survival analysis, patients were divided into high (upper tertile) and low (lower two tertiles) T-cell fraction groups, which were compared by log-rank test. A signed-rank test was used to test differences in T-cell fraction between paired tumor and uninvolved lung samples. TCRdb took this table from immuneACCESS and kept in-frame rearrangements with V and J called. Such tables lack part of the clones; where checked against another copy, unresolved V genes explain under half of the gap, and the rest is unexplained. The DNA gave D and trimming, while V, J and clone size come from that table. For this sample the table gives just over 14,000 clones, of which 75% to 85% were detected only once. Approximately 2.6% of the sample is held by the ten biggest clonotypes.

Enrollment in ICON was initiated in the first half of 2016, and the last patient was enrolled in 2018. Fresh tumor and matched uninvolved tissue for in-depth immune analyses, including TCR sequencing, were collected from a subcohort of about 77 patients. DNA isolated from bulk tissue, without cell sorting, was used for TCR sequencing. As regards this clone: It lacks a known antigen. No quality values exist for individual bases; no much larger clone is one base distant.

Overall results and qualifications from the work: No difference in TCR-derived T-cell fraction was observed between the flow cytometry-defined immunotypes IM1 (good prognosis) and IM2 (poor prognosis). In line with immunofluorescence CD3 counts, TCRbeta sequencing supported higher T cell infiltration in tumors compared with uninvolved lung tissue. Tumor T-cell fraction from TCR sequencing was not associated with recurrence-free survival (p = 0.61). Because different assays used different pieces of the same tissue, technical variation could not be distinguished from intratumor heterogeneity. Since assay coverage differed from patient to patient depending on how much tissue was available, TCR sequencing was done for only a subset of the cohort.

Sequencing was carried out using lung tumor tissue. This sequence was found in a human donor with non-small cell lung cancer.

CDR3 reads: CASSLYPTGVQMGTEAFF. The DNA is as follows: TGTGCCAGCAGCTTATACCCGACGGGGGTCCAAATGGGGACTGAAGCTTTCTTT. The chain employs TRBV7-3 and TRBJ1-1; the D region possibly corresponds to TRBD1 (5 bases align). At the junction V is shortened by 2 bases and J by 5 bases, with 24 bases in between. Including the terminal cysteine and phenylalanine, the CDR3 comprises 18 residues. Just the 54-base CDR3 DNA is kept, in frame starting at base 1. CDR1 and CDR2 are drawn from the germline V gene: SGHTA, FQGTGA.